One sample yielded the 27 T cell receptor beta chains listed below, sequenced in a study of blood T cells in healthy people across ages. Primers used in a second PCR of about 6 to 11 cycles were a sample-barcoded 5' primer and a J-beta primer mix. MiXCR was run by TCRdb on the 5' RACE reads, yielding one entry per CDR3 protein. The sample yields 800,000 to 900,000 distinct CDR3 sequences, under 80% seen once. Sequenced sample: blood. These receptors were taken from a man younger than 40 in good health.

About this clonotype itself: A read error may produce the germline difference seen at one junction end. The chain recombines TRBV27 with TRBJ2-3; D may match TRBD1 or TRBD2 (5 bases each). CDR1 is MNHEY, CDR2 SMNVEV, per germline (reference sequence). The CDR3 sequence is 15 residues long. The CDR3 loop reads CANSLGWGRRDTQYF. The CDR3, as DNA: TGTGCCAACAGTTTAGGGTGGGGACGGCGAGATACGCAGTATTTT.

This clonotype was counted many times. The V and J genes are TRBV7-2 and TRBJ2-1, with D perhaps TRBD1 (5 bases). The CDR3 runs 15 residues. The germline gives CDR1 SGHTA, CDR2 FQGNSA. Trimming took 5 bases from V and 3 from J, leaving 14 bases between them. CDR3: CASSPRTIIYNEQFF. In nucleotides, the CDR3 is TGTGCCAGCAGCCCCCGGACAATTATCTACAATGAGCAGTTCTTC. Full variable domain (rest looked up from reference TRBV7-2 and TRBJ2-1): GAGVSQSPSNKVTEKGKDVELRCDPISGHTALYWYRQSLGQGLEFLIYFQGNSAPDKSGLPSDRFSAERTGGSVSTLTIQRTQQEDSAVYLCASSPRTIIYNEQFFGPGTRLTVL.

As regards this clonotype: A much larger clone differs by one base, so this may be a read error. The chain couples TRBV5-1 to TRBJ2-5, with 13 positions matching TRBD2. This CDR3 has 17 residues. The germline gives CDR1 SGHRS, CDR2 YFSETQ. After removal of 0 bases from V and 11 bases from J, the junction contained 13 bases not matched to a gene. The CDR3 DNA sequence: TGCGCCAGCAGCTTGGCATCAACTAGCGGGGGGGCGAATGAGCAGTACTTC. Its translation is CASSLASTSGGANEQYF.

The rearrangement joins TRBV20-1 to TRBJ1-5; D not resolved. Per the germline V gene, CDR1 is DFQATT and CDR2 is SNEGSKA (reference sequence). This CDR3 comprises 14 residues. Trimming cost V 3 bases and J 1 base, with 10 bases left between them. CDR3 in DNA: TGCAGTGCTAGGAGGAGGGAGAGCAATCAGCCCCAGCATTTT. Residues: CSARRRESNQPQHF.

The chain couples TRBV27 to TRBJ2-7; 15 bases align to TRBD2. This CDR3 is 19 amino acids long. Trimming took 4 bases from V and 3 from J; bases not matched to a gene: 13. From germline, CDR1 is MNHEY and CDR2 SMNVEV (reference sequence). Here the CDR3 reads CASSSGLAGGPTRNYEQYF. CDR3 DNA sequence: TGTGCCAGCAGTTCTGGACTAGCGGGGGGGCCAACGAGAAACTACGAGCAGTACTTC.

The chain couples TRBV27 to TRBJ2-3, with 7 positions matching TRBD1. The CDR3 has 16 amino acids. V was clipped by 5 bases and J by 3 bases; unmatched bases: 11. Germline assignment: CDR1 MNHEY and CDR2 SMNVEV (reference sequence). Here the CDR3 reads CASSTRQGDNTDTQYF. In DNA, the CDR3 is TGTGCCAGCAGTACCCGACAGGGTGATAATACAGATACGCAGTATTTT.

In nucleotides, the CDR3 is TGTGCCAGCAGCTTAGGGCAGCCTAACAATGAGCAGTTCTTC. It codes for CASSLGQPNNEQFF. V and J are TRBV7-9 and TRBJ2-1; D is ambiguous. From germline, CDR1 is SEHNR and CDR2 FQNEAQ (reference sequence). Trimming stripped 1 base from V and 5 bases from J, with 9 bases between. The CDR3 runs 14 residues.

V is TRBV5-6 and J is TRBJ2-5, with 14 bases aligning to TRBD2. Germline V gene lookup returns CDR1 SGHDT and CDR2 YYEEEE. V lost 5 bases to trimming and J lost 4 bases; unmatched junction nucleotides: 7. The CDR3 runs 16 residues. In nucleotides, the CDR3 is TGTGCCAGCAGTGGACTAGCGGGGGGATTTCGAGAGACCCAGTACTTC. Residues: CASSGLAGGFRETQYF.

The genes are TRBV12-3 or TRBV12-4 and TRBJ1-1; a possible D gene is TRBD1 (6 bases). The length of the CDR3 is 14 residues. V lost 7 bases to trimming and J lost 4 bases, with 16 bases between them. CDR3 nucleotides: TGTGCCAGCACCCTTATAGGGGGGACCACTGAAGCTTTCTTT. It encodes CASTLIGGTTEAFF.

This clonotype was recorded a few times. This rearrangement joins TRBV20-1 to TRBJ2-3; the D gene is possibly TRBD2 (6 bases). V lost 2 bases and J 1 base, leaving 19 bases between the germline ends. This CDR3 is 17 amino acids long. Germline assignment: CDR1 DFQATT and CDR2 SNEGSKA (reference sequence). The CDR3 sequence: CSARSASGQRGTDTQYF. The CDR3 DNA reads as TGCAGTGCTAGATCTGCCAGTGGTCAGCGGGGCACAGATACGCAGTATTTT.

This clonotype was picked up one time. The chain is built from TRBV6-2 or TRBV6-3 and TRBJ2-3; possibly TRBD1 or TRBD2 for D (5 bases each). V was cut by 4 bases and J by 1 base, with 15 bases left in between. Germline V gene sequence: CDR1 MNHEY, CDR2 SVGEGT. There are 16 residues in the CDR3. The CDR3 DNA is TGTGCCAGCAGTTTCGACCGGGACGACCGCACAGATACGCAGTATTTT. This gives the protein CASSFDRDDRTDTQYF.

The J gene is TRBJ2-1, the V gene TRBV9, with 7 positions matching TRBD2. This CDR3 is built from 12 residues. The V and J ends lost 2 bases and 12 bases, in that order; junction bases with no gene match: 5. CDR1 and CDR2 from the germline V gene are SGDLS and YYNGEE. In DNA form, the CDR3 reads TGTGCCAGCAGCGTCGGGGGGAACTGGCAGTTCTTC. Translating gives CASSVGGNWQFF.

With respect to this clonotype: This could be a read error, since a much larger clone is one nucleotide away. The chain is built from TRBV20-1 and TRBJ2-3; D remains ambiguous. Germline CDR1 and CDR2: DFQATT and SNEGSKA (reference sequence). V was pared by 3 bases and J by 2 bases, with 12 bases between. This CDR3 has 14 amino acids. CDR3 DNA: TGCAGTGCTAGTGGATTGGTCTCCACAGATACGCAGTATTTT. Protein sequence: CSASGLVSTDTQYF.

Written as DNA, the CDR3 is TGTGCCAGCAGTTACTCCCGGGAGACCAGCGAGCAGTACTTC. Protein: CASSYSRETSEQYF. This chain joins TRBV6-2 or TRBV6-3 and TRBJ2-5, with D maybe TRBD2 (6 bases). Judging by the DNA end, TRBJ2-7 fits better; the J call may be wrong. Germline CDR1 reads MNHEY; CDR2 reads SVGEGT. This CDR3 spans 14 amino acids.

The chain recombines TRBV7-2 with TRBJ1-2, with D unclear. The V gene's germline CDR1 is SGHTA and CDR2 FQGNSA. CDR3 length: 15 amino acids. With 0 bases removed from V and 4 bases from J, the gap between germline ends came to 12 bases. CDR3 region: CASSLAVISSYGYTF. The CDR3 coding sequence is TGTGCCAGCAGCTTAGCCGTTATAAGTTCCTATGGCTACACCTTC. Together with reference TRBV7-2 and TRBJ1-2, the CDR3 gives the full variable domain: GAGVSQSPSNKVTEKGKDVELRCDPISGHTALYWYRQSLGQGLEFLIYFQGNSAPDKSGLPSDRFSAERTGGSVSTLTIQRTQQEDSAVYLCASSLAVISSYGYTFGSGTRLTVV.

The CDR3 reads CASSPRGRMGKNIQYF. The CDR3 region has the DNA TGTGCCAGCAGCCCCCGGGGGCGAATGGGGAAAAACATTCAGTACTTC. The chain carries TRBV12-3 or TRBV12-4 and TRBJ2-4, with D perhaps TRBD1 or TRBD2 (6 bases each). The CDR3 consists of 16 residues. The V and J ends lost 6 bases and 4 bases respectively, with 19 bases between them.

The chain links TRBV7-9 to TRBJ1-1; no firm D call. V was pared by 3 bases and J by 0 bases, with 2 bases between. The CDR3 is made up of 12 amino acids. Germline lookup yields CDR1 SEHNR and CDR2 FQNEAQ (reference sequence). This CDR3 is CASSFMNTEAFF. Written as DNA, the CDR3 is TGTGCCAGCAGCTTCATGAACACTGAAGCTTTCTTT.

The chain uses TRBV2 and TRBJ1-4; weak D call: TRBD1 (5 bases). The V end lost 6 bases, the J end lost 7 bases, and 18 bases lay between the germline ends. The germline V gene encodes CDR1 SNHLY and CDR2 FYNNEI. The CDR3 has 15 residues. The CDR3 region has the DNA TGTGCCAGCAGGGAGGATCTCGGACACGTTGAAAAACTGTTTTTT. Protein: CASREDLGHVEKLFF.

This clonotype was seen just once. The chain combines TRBV7-9 with TRBJ1-2, with D possibly being TRBD1 (6 bases). Trimming removed 5 bases at V and 2 bases at J, with 12 bases between. CDR3 length equals 14 residues. CDR1 is SEHNR and CDR2 is FQNEAQ in the germline V gene (reference sequence). The CDR3: CASSKDSHNYGYTF. Here the CDR3 DNA reads TGTGCCAGCAGCAAGGACAGCCACAACTATGGCTACACCTTC.

As to this clonotype: This may stem from a read error, because a much larger clone lies one nucleotide away. The CDR3 loop reads CASSQALRRGDNEQYF. CDR3 sequence (DNA): TGTGCCAGCAGCCAAGCTCTAAGGCGGGGGGACAATGAGCAGTACTTC. The chain recombines TRBV3-1 with TRBJ2-1; 8 bases fit TRBD2. The J call may be incorrect, as the DNA end agrees better with TRBJ2-7. This CDR3 is 16 amino acids long. Germline V gives CDR1 LGHDT, CDR2 YNNKEL (reference sequence).

This clonotype was seen a few times. The CDR3 region is CSVEDLLETQYF. The CDR3 bases are TGCAGCGTTGAAGACCTCTTAGAGACCCAGTACTTC. V and J are TRBV29-1 and TRBJ2-5; no firm D call. The CDR3 runs 12 residues. The V end was cut by 0 bases, the J end by 4 bases, with 6 bases between. Germline V gene lookup returns CDR1 SQVTM and CDR2 ANQGSEA.

V and J are TRBV6-6 and TRBJ1-4; D gene ambiguous. The CDR3 has 16 residues. Looked up from germline, CDR1 is MNHNY and CDR2 is SVGAGI (reference sequence). V lost 6 bases, J lost 0 bases, and 14 bases lay in between. This CDR3 reads CASSPRALPTNEKLFF. Written as DNA, the CDR3 is TGTGCCAGCAGCCCTCGGGCTCTCCCAACTAATGAAAAACTGTTTTTT.

V gene TRBV12-3 or TRBV12-4 combines with J gene TRBJ1-6; 8 bases match TRBD1. Unmatched junction bases numbered 6, after V lost 7 bases and J lost 7 bases. This CDR3 is built from 14 residues. The CDR3 region is CASISTGENSPLHF. The CDR3 DNA is TGTGCCAGCATTTCGACAGGGGAAAATTCACCCCTCCACTTT.

This clonotype was seen ten or more times. The rearrangement uses TRBV10-3 and TRBJ2-1, with D possibly matching TRBD1 (5 bases). In germline, CDR1 is ENHRY, CDR2 SYGVKD. V was pared by 0 bases and J by 6 bases, with 18 bases between. The CDR3 length is 17 residues. The CDR3 sequence is CAISESRVSGIGNEQFF. The CDR3 DNA reads TGTGCCATCAGTGAGTCAAGGGTGTCAGGGATCGGCAATGAGCAGTTCTTC.

In its sample, this clonotype was seen a few times. This chain links TRBV13 with TRBJ2-3; D gene unclear. The CDR3 consists of 12 residues. Germline loops: CDR1 PRHDT, CDR2 FYEKMQ (reference sequence). With 1 base removed from V and 5 bases from J, the gap between germline ends came to 4 bases. DNA for the CDR3: TGTGCCAGCAGCTTAGTTCTAGATACGCAGTATTTT. Its translation is CASSLVLDTQYF.

The V call is TRBV20-1, the J call TRBJ2-3; the D is unclear. This CDR3 contains 13 residues. V was shortened by 2 bases and J by 0 bases, with 6 bases between the two germline ends. Germline assignment: CDR1 DFQATT and CDR2 SNEGSKA (reference sequence). CDR3 residues: CSARWQSTDTQYF. The CDR3 coding sequence is TGCAGTGCTAGATGGCAGAGCACAGATACGCAGTATTTT.

This sequence joins TRBV6-6 and TRBJ2-7; maybe TRBD2 (6 bases). V shed 6 bases and J shed 2 bases, with 20 bases lying between them. Germline CDR1 is MNHNY and CDR2 is SVGAGI (reference sequence). The CDR3 loop spans 16 amino acids. The CDR3 DNA reads TGTGCCAGCAGCTCACTGGGGGGTCACATTACCTACGAGCAGTACTTC. It yields the protein CASSSLGGHITYEQYF.